These 9 T cell receptor beta chains originate from one sample sequenced in a study of blood T cell repertoires in COVID-19. The assay was immunoSEQ multiplex PCR, and TCRdb's table has in-frame clones only and misses some. The sample holds 300,000 to 400,000 clones, roughly 89% seen once. The source material was peripheral blood. The receptors derive from a woman under 30 who had recovered from COVID-19.

The J gene is TRBJ1-5, the V gene TRBV4-3; no reliable D call. Germline loops: CDR1 LGHNA, CDR2 YSLEER. V lost 4 bases to trimming and J lost 4 bases, with 11 bases between them. This CDR3 contains 14 residues. The CDR3 protein is CASSPFPGNQPQHF. CDR3 coding DNA: TGCGCCAGCAGCCCTTTCCCAGGAAATCAGCCCCAGCATTTT.

CDR3: CASSGQGNTEAFF. CDR3 nucleotide sequence: TGCGCCAGCAGTGGACAGGGGAACACTGAAGCTTTCTTT. The V call is TRBV10-1, the J call TRBJ1-1; 7 bases map to TRBD1. Germline lookup yields CDR1 WNHNN and CDR2 SYGVQD (reference sequence). V dropped 4 bases and J dropped 1; count of bases not matched to a gene: 0. The CDR3 runs 13 residues.

The V gene is TRBV6-2 or TRBV6-3, the J gene TRBJ2-7, with D unclear. The CDR3 totals 13 residues. The V and J ends lost 5 bases and 1 base respectively, with 9 bases between them. The germline CDR1 and CDR2 sequences are MNHEY and SVGEGT. The CDR3 DNA reads as TGTGCCAGCAGTCTTGTTAATTCCTACGAGCAGTACGTC. Its translation: CASSLVNSYEQYV.

The chain recombines TRBV11-3 with TRBJ2-5; 7 nucleotides agree with TRBD1. V lost 5 bases to trimming and J lost 2 bases; unmatched junction nucleotides: 5. Germline assignment: CDR1 SGHNT and CDR2 YENEEA. This CDR3 has 14 amino acids. The CDR3: CASSTYRGQETQYF. CDR3 in DNA: TGTGCCAGCAGCACCTACAGGGGACAAGAGACCCAGTACTTC.

V usage is TRBV6-5 and J usage is TRBJ1-1; 9 positions agree with TRBD1. CDR3 length: 14 residues. V lost 6 bases, J lost 6 bases, and 8 bases stayed unmatched. CDR1 and CDR2 (germline): MNHEY, SVGAGI. The CDR3 is CASRKSRDRAEAFF. Written as DNA, the CDR3 is TGTGCCAGCAGAAAAAGCCGGGACAGGGCTGAAGCTTTCTTT.

V gene TRBV5-6 combines with J gene TRBJ1-2; 10 positions agree with TRBD1. V shed 0 bases and J 4 bases; nucleotides not matched to a gene: 6. The CDR3 length is 16 residues. Germline V gene data show CDR1 as SGHDT and CDR2 as YYEEEE. CDR3: CASSLALRQGAYGYTF. CDR3 bases: TGTGCCAGCAGCTTGGCCCTTCGACAGGGGGCCTATGGCTACACCTTC.

V gene TRBV6-5 combines with J gene TRBJ2-1; 12 bases map to TRBD2. Per germline, CDR1 MNHEY and CDR2 SVGAGI. Trimming removed 7 bases from V and 12 bases from J; junction bases left unmatched: 13. The CDR3 has 15 residues. For the CDR3, the DNA is TGTGCCAGCACCCCTAGCGGGAGGGACAATGAAGGGCAGTTCTTC. Translating it yields CASTPSGRDNEGQFF.

The chain is built from TRBV27 and TRBJ1-4, with D possibly being TRBD1 (5 bases). V was cut by 4 bases and J by 8 bases, with 14 bases left in between. CDR3 length equals 14 residues. CDR1 is MNHEY and CDR2 is SMNVEV in the germline V gene (reference sequence). The CDR3 DNA reads as TGTGCCAGCAGTTCCCGAGTAGCAGGGGAAAAACTGTTTTTT. Translation gives CASSSRVAGEKLFF.

The CDR3 here is CASSLPVGDQETQYF. As DNA, the CDR3 is TGTGCCAGCAGCCTCCCGGTAGGGGACCAAGAGACCCAGTACTTC. V is TRBV7-9 and J is TRBJ2-5, with D possibly being TRBD1 (5 bases). This CDR3 has 15 residues. Germline V lookup: CDR1 SEHNR, CDR2 FQNEAQ (reference sequence). Trimming took off 5 bases at V and 0 bases at J, with 13 bases between the two ends.